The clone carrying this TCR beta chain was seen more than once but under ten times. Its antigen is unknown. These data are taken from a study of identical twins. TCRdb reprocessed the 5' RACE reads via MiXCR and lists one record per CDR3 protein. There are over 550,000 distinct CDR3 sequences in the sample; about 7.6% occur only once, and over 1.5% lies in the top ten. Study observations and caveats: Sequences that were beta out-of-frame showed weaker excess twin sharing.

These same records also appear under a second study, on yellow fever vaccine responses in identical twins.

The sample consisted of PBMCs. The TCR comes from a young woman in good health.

The DNA of the CDR3 is TGTGCCAGCACGGACAAGGGGGTCTACACCTTC. This sequence encodes CASTDKGVYTF. This rearrangement joins TRBV28 to TRBJ1-2; TRBD1 is a possible D gene (6 bases). This CDR3 spans 11 amino acids. The germline V and J ends were trimmed by 7 bases and 10 bases, with 13 bases remaining between them. Germline-derived CDR1 and CDR2 are MDHEN and SYDVKM.